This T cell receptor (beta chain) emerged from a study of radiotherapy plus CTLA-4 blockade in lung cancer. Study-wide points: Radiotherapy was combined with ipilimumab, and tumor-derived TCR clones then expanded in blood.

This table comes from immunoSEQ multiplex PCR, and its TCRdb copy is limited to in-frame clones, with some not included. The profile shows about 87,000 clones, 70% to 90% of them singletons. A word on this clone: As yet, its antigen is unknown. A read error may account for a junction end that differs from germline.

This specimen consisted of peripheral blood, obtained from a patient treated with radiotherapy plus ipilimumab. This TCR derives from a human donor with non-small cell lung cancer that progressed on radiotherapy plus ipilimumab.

The CDR3, as DNA: TGCGCCAGTACCGCACAGGGCGGAACCGGGGAGCTGTCTTTT. Its translation is CASTAQGGTGELSF. The chain combines TRBV4-1 with TRBJ2-2; D might be TRBD1 (6 bases). Germline values: CDR1 MGHRA, CDR2 YSYEKL. The CDR3 spans 14 residues.